These 28 T cell receptor beta chains were sequenced from one sample in a study of monozygotic twins with inflammatory bowel disease. One entry per CDR3 protein, without DNA, is what TCRdb gives after re-calling the 5' RACE reads. The sample table includes 140,000 to 150,000 distinct CDR3 sequences. The sample consisted of blood. The receptors come from a human donor with ulcerative colitis or Crohn's disease, or a healthy co-twin of an affected twin (not recorded which).

The V and J genes are TRBV20-1 and TRBJ1-5; no DNA is available, so the TRBD1 call from TCRdb remains unchecked. Germline V gene sequence: CDR1 DFQATT, CDR2 SNEGSKA (reference sequence). The CDR3 consists of 15 residues. The CDR3 loop reads CSARDGGTVNQPQHF.

The rearrangement joins TRBV20-1 to TRBJ2-5; TCRdb's assignment of TRBD2 cannot be checked, as there is no DNA. The CDR3 is made up of 13 amino acids. The germline CDR1 and CDR2 sequences are DFQATT and SNEGSKA (reference sequence). The CDR3 loop reads CSATRDLQETQYF.

The chain is built from TRBV4-2 and TRBJ2-1. Germline V gene sequence: CDR1 LGHNA, CDR2 YNFKEQ. This CDR3 contains 13 residues. The CDR3 protein is CASSPRPYNEQFF.

The V gene is TRBV4-1, the J gene TRBJ1-2. CDR1 MGHRA and CDR2 YSYEKL come from the germline V gene. There are 15 residues in the CDR3. The CDR3 reads CASSQDQGSSSGYTF.

This chain connects TRBV18 to TRBJ2-3. In germline, CDR1 is KGHSH, CDR2 LQKENI. This CDR3 spans 14 amino acids. CDR3 in amino acids: CASSPEINTDTQYF.

This chain links TRBV29-1 with TRBJ2-5; TCRdb designates TRBD1, a call that cannot be tested without DNA. This CDR3 region has 13 residues. From germline, CDR1 is SQVTM and CDR2 ANQGSEA. Here the CDR3 reads CSVRDRGLETQYF.

V is TRBV19 and J is TRBJ1-2; the TCRdb D gene call, TRBD1, has no DNA to confirm it. Germline V lookup: CDR1 LNHDA, CDR2 SQIVND (reference sequence). CDR3 length: 16 amino acids. The CDR3: CANVLKGQSFGSGYTF.

The chain joins TRBV2 to TRBJ2-3; TCRdb's D call, TRBD1, is unchecked because there is no DNA. Per germline, CDR1 SNHLY and CDR2 FYNNEI. The CDR3 covers 16 residues. Here the CDR3 reads CATDRGLYLSTDTQYF.

The CDR3 sequence is CASSLGVPGELFF. This chain links TRBV12-3 or TRBV12-4 with TRBJ2-2. This CDR3 is built from 13 residues.

The rearrangement joins TRBV27 to TRBJ2-5. The CDR3 covers 13 residues. The germline gives CDR1 MNHEY, CDR2 SMNVEV (reference sequence). CDR3: CASSPVRWETQYF.

V gene TRBV12-3 or TRBV12-4 combines with J gene TRBJ2-7; TCRdb picks TRBD1, but there is no DNA to check that call. The CDR3 has 15 residues. CDR3 sequence reads: CASSPQGAGLYEQYF.

The V gene is TRBV6-2 or TRBV6-3, the J gene TRBJ2-3; TCRdb's D call, TRBD2, is unchecked because there is no DNA. The CDR3 consists of 18 residues. In germline, CDR1 is MNHEY, CDR2 SVGEGT. The CDR3: CASSPSLLLAGGTDTQYF.

The rearrangement joins TRBV18 to TRBJ1-5. CDR1 and CDR2 from the germline V gene are KGHSH and LQKENI. The CDR3 contains 16 residues. The CDR3 sequence is CASSLAPGTSNQPQHF.

The chain has TRBV13 and TRBJ2-4. The CDR3 has 14 residues. Germline V gene lookup returns CDR1 PRHDT and CDR2 FYEKMQ (reference sequence). The CDR3 is CASRNSLAKNIQYF.

J is TRBJ2-6 and V is TRBV29-1; absent DNA, TCRdb's TRBD1 call cannot be checked. CDR3 length: 15 amino acids. Germline loops: CDR1 SQVTM, CDR2 ANQGSEA. The CDR3 protein is CSVPGQGTGANVLTF.

The chain is built from TRBV7-9 and TRBJ1-1; without DNA, the TCRdb call of TRBD1 cannot be checked. Germline-derived CDR1 and CDR2 are SEHNR and FQNEAQ (reference sequence). The CDR3 loop spans 16 amino acids. The CDR3 loop reads CASSLAGGGSHTEAFF.

V gene TRBV5-1 combines with J gene TRBJ1-3; the TCRdb call, TRBD1, lacks DNA for checking. The CDR3 is 16 residues long. Germline-derived CDR1 and CDR2 are SGHRS and YFSETQ. The chain's CDR3 is CASSLEAGVSGNTIYF.

The chain has TRBV29-1 and TRBJ2-3; TCRdb selects TRBD2, and the lack of DNA leaves this call unchecked. This CDR3 has 16 amino acids. CDR1 SQVTM and CDR2 ANQGSEA come from the germline V gene. The CDR3 sequence: CSVTRGRPEHTDTQYF.

The CDR3 is CAWSTLASNEQFF. The V and J genes are TRBV30 and TRBJ2-1; TCRdb calls TRBD2, which cannot be checked without DNA. Germline V gives CDR1 GTSNPN, CDR2 SVGIG (reference sequence). This CDR3 has 13 residues.

V and J are TRBV5-1 and TRBJ2-3; no DNA is available, so the TRBD2 call from TCRdb remains unchecked. Germline V gene data show CDR1 as SGHRS and CDR2 as YFSETQ. The CDR3 has 15 residues. The CDR3 is CASSPGLAGADTQYF.

This chain links TRBV30 with TRBJ1-5. The CDR3 has 13 residues. Germline CDR1 and CDR2: GTSNPN and SVGIG (reference sequence). CDR3 amino acids: CAWTFQRDQPQHF.

The chain has TRBV20-1 and TRBJ2-5; TCRdb's assignment of TRBD1 cannot be checked, as there is no DNA. Germline-derived CDR1 and CDR2 are DFQATT and SNEGSKA (reference sequence). This CDR3 is built from 16 residues. The CDR3 sequence: CSARDISGRGKETQYF.

The chain uses TRBV20-1 and TRBJ2-7; TCRdb selects TRBD1, and the lack of DNA leaves this call unchecked. The germline V gene has CDR1 DFQATT and CDR2 SNEGSKA (reference sequence). This CDR3 has 13 amino acids. This CDR3 is CSASSPLLYEQYF.

The V call is TRBV5-1, the J call TRBJ2-5; the TCRdb call, TRBD1, lacks DNA for checking. This CDR3 contains 16 residues. CDR1 and CDR2 (germline): SGHRS, YFSETQ. CDR3 region: CASSGGQGVLFETQYF.

This sequence joins TRBV30 and TRBJ2-3; TCRdb's D call, TRBD2, is unchecked because there is no DNA. Per the germline V gene, CDR1 is GTSNPN and CDR2 is SVGIG (reference sequence). This CDR3 spans 15 amino acids. The CDR3: CAWMRTSGSRDTQYF. The full variable domain, with the rest looked up from reference TRBV30 and TRBJ2-3, is SQTIHQWPATLVQPVGSPLSLECTVEGTSNPNLYWYRQAAGRGLQLLFYSVGIGQISSEVPQNLSASRPQDRQFILSSKKLLLSDSGFYLCAWMRTSGSRDTQYFGPGTRLTVL.

The chain employs TRBV7-2 and TRBJ2-2. The CDR3 spans 15 residues. Germline V gene sequence: CDR1 SGHTA, CDR2 FQGNSA. Here the CDR3 reads CASSLEGLVAGELFF.

This chain uses TRBV5-6 with TRBJ1-1; TCRdb's D call, TRBD1, is unchecked because there is no DNA. Germline V gene sequence: CDR1 SGHDT, CDR2 YYEEEE. The CDR3 runs 12 residues. The chain's CDR3 is CASSQLTGEAFF.

J is TRBJ1-5 and V is TRBV7-8; TCRdb lists TRBD1, though no DNA is available to test this call. CDR1 and CDR2 (germline): SGHVS, FQNEAQ. The CDR3 has 15 residues. The CDR3 here is CASSFGAGGNQPQHF.